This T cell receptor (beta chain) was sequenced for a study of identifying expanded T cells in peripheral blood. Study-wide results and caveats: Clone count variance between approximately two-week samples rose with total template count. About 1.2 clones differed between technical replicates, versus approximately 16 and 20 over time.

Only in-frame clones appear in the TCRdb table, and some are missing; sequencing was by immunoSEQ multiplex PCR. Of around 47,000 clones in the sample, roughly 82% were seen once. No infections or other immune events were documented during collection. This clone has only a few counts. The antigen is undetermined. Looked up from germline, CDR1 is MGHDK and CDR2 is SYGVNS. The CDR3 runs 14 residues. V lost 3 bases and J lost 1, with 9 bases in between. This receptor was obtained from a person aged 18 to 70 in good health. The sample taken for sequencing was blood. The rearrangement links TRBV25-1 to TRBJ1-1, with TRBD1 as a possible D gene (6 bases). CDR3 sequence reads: CASSDWGQNTEAFF. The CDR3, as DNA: TGTGCCAGCAGTGATTGGGGACAGAACACTGAAGCTTTCTTT.